This entry lists 31 T cell receptor beta chains sequenced from one sample in a study of blood T cells in healthy people across ages. A sample-barcoded 5' primer and a J-beta primer mix were used in a second PCR of roughly 7 to 11 cycles. MiXCR, applied by TCRdb to the 5' RACE reads, yields one record per CDR3 protein. The data show approximately 1,700,000 distinct CDR3 sequences, with around 42% seen just once and 20% to 25% held by the top ten. Sequencing was performed on blood. The receptors derive from a human donor in good health.

This clonotype was detected only a few times. The V and J genes are TRBV28 and TRBJ2-5; D call uncertain. Germline CDR1 reads MDHEN; CDR2 reads SYDVKM. This CDR3 is built from 13 residues. The V end was cut by 6 bases, the J end by 3 bases, with 11 bases between. In DNA form, the CDR3 reads TGTGCCAGCAGGTCCCGACACGAAGAGACCCAGTACTTC. As protein: CASRSRHEETQYF.

The chain combines TRBV7-2 with TRBJ1-2, with 7 bases lining up with TRBD1. V was pared by 5 bases and J by 6 bases, with 9 bases of the junction left unmatched. Germline V gene data show CDR1 as SGHTA and CDR2 as FQGNSA. The CDR3 has 14 residues. CDR3 amino acids: CASSEGANQDGYTF. CDR3 DNA: TGTGCCAGCAGCGAGGGGGCGAACCAGGATGGCTACACCTTC.

The rearrangement joins TRBV4-3 to TRBJ1-3; 7 bases are shared with TRBD1. V lost 8 bases and J lost 0; bases outside the gene matches: 10. The germline CDR1 and CDR2 sequences are LGHNA and YSLEER. There are 16 residues in the CDR3. The CDR3 loop is CASSPAGGLSGNTIYF. CDR3 DNA sequence: TGCGCCAGCTCCCCAGCAGGGGGACTCTCTGGAAACACCATATATTTT.

This clonotype was counted a few times. V is TRBV5-4 and J is TRBJ1-2; D is unclear. The V end lost 4 bases, the J end lost 7 bases, and 17 bases lay between the germline ends. CDR1 and CDR2 (germline): SGHNT, YYREEE (reference sequence). The CDR3 runs 14 residues. The CDR3 DNA follows: TGTGCCAGCAGCGGATACCGGATATTCGGTGGCTACACCTTC. Translating it yields CASSGYRIFGGYTF.

The V call is TRBV10-3, the J call TRBJ2-1, with D perhaps matching TRBD1 (6 bases). The germline V gene encodes CDR1 ENHRY and CDR2 SYGVKD. This CDR3 contains 13 residues. V dropped 4 bases and J dropped 5 bases, with 9 bases sitting between them. The chain's CDR3 is CAISGDRNNEQFF. The CDR3 nucleotides read TGTGCCATCAGTGGCGACAGGAACAATGAGCAGTTCTTC.

The J gene is TRBJ2-7, the V gene TRBV6-5, with D perhaps TRBD1 or TRBD2 (6 bases each). Germline-derived CDR1 and CDR2 are MNHEY and SVGAGI. The CDR3 covers 14 residues. The V and J ends lost 6 bases and 6 bases respectively, with 18 bases between them. CDR3 in amino acids: CASRREGGGGEQYF. The CDR3 nucleotides are TGTGCCAGCAGACGCGAGGGGGGAGGCGGCGAGCAGTACTTC.

The V gene is TRBV6-5, the J gene TRBJ1-1; D remains ambiguous. The CDR3 spans 14 residues. V lost 2 bases to trimming and J lost 1 base, with 8 bases between them. The germline gives CDR1 MNHEY, CDR2 SVGAGI. CDR3 sequence: CASSYLNWNTEAFF. CDR3 nucleotides: TGTGCCAGCAGTTACCTCAACTGGAACACTGAAGCTTTCTTT.

This clonotype was found a few times. V is TRBV20-1 and J is TRBJ2-4; possible D gene TRBD1, 6 bases. V was cut by 4 bases and J by 9 bases, with 19 bases left in between. Germline V gives CDR1 DFQATT, CDR2 SNEGSKA (reference sequence). This CDR3 region has 14 residues. The chain's CDR3 is CSATSGRTDIIQYF. The DNA of the CDR3 is TGCAGTGCTACTTCCGGTAGGACAGACATCATTCAGTACTTC.

The V gene is TRBV11-2, the J gene TRBJ2-3; 9 bases align to TRBD2. With 5 bases clipped from V and 7 bases from J, the junction kept 13 bases outside the gene matches. Germline CDR1 is SGHAT and CDR2 is FQNNGV. This CDR3 is built from 16 residues. CDR3 nucleotides: TGTGCCAGCAGCGGAACAGCGGGGGGCTCCCATCATACGCAGTATTTT. Its protein product is CASSGTAGGSHHTQYF. Full variable domain (outside the CDR3, taken from reference TRBV11-2 and TRBJ2-3): EAGVAQSPRYKIIEKRQSVAFWCNPISGHATLYWYQQILGQGPKLLIQFQNNGVVDDSQLPKDRFSAERLKGVDSTLKIQPAKLEDSAVYLCASSGTAGGSHHTQYFGPGTRLTVL.

This clonotype has a handful of counts. The chain employs TRBV7-9 and TRBJ1-1; D remains unclear. Trimming cost V 8 bases and J 1 base, with 8 bases left between them. In germline, CDR1 is SEHNR, CDR2 FQNEAQ (reference sequence). The CDR3 has 12 residues. CDR3 DNA sequence: TGTGCCAGCGGGGTCGCGAACACTGAAGCTTTCTTT. Protein sequence: CASGVANTEAFF.

The DNA for the CDR3 is TGCAGTGCTAGAACTCCGACAGTCTATGGCTACACCTTC. This codes for CSARTPTVYGYTF. This sequence joins TRBV20-1 and TRBJ1-2, with D perhaps TRBD1 (5 bases). Germline CDR1 is DFQATT and CDR2 is SNEGSKA (reference sequence). The ends were cut back, 2 bases at V and 4 bases at J, with 11 bases in the middle. The CDR3 length is 13 residues.

This clonotype was seen more than once but under ten times. The rearrangement joins TRBV11-2 to TRBJ1-4, with 8 nucleotides matching TRBD1. In germline, CDR1 is SGHAT, CDR2 FQNNGV. Trimming removed 4 bases from V and 8 bases from J; junction bases left unmatched: 9. The CDR3 runs 15 residues. The CDR3 protein is CASSSRGLGREKLFF. In DNA, the CDR3 is TGTGCCAGCAGCTCCAGGGGGCTGGGGCGAGAAAAACTGTTTTTT.

The chain links TRBV29-1 to TRBJ1-2; D remains ambiguous. CDR1 is SQVTM and CDR2 is ANQGSEA in the germline V gene. The germline V and J ends were trimmed by 3 bases and 7 bases, with 15 bases remaining between them. The CDR3 is 13 amino acids. This chain's CDR3 is CSVEGLPGSGYTF. CDR3 DNA sequence: TGCAGCGTTGAGGGCTTACCAGGTAGTGGCTACACCTTC.

The J gene is TRBJ2-3, the V gene TRBV5-1, with unresolved D. Trimming took 4 bases from V and 0 from J, leaving 12 bases between them. The CDR3 consists of 15 residues. The V gene's germline CDR1 is SGHRS and CDR2 YFSETQ. CDR3 sequence: CASSGDTASTDTQYF. CDR3 coding DNA: TGCGCCAGCAGCGGAGACACCGCTAGCACAGATACGCAGTATTTT.

The J gene is TRBJ2-7, the V gene TRBV29-1; the D is unclear. Germline loops: CDR1 SQVTM, CDR2 ANQGSEA. The CDR3 spans 12 residues. Trimming left V 5 bases short and J 6 bases short, with 14 bases between. Here the CDR3 reads CSVTERVGEQYF. In nucleotides, the CDR3 is TGCAGCGTTACCGAAAGAGTGGGCGAGCAGTACTTC.

This chain's CDR3 is CASSSRTSGRYNEQFF. For the CDR3, the DNA is TGTGCCAGCAGCTCCCGCACTAGCGGCCGTTACAATGAGCAGTTCTTC. This chain uses TRBV6-2 or TRBV6-3 with TRBJ2-1; 8 bases match TRBD2. CDR1 and CDR2 (germline): MNHEY, SVGEGT. This CDR3 has 16 amino acids. V was clipped by 6 bases and J by 4 bases; unmatched bases: 11.

This clonotype occurred once. This chain links TRBV28 with TRBJ1-5; D remains ambiguous. The CDR3 runs 15 residues. Germline V gives CDR1 MDHEN, CDR2 SYDVKM. Trimming took 5 bases from V and 4 from J, leaving 15 bases between them. The CDR3 coding sequence is TGTGCCAGCAGTGTAGCTGGGGAAGTTAATCAGCCCCAGCATTTT. Translating gives CASSVAGEVNQPQHF.

This clonotype was found a few times. For the CDR3, the DNA is TGTGCCAGCAGCCAAGTACAGGGGTACCAAGAGACCCAGTACTTC. Translating gives CASSQVQGYQETQYF. The V and J genes are TRBV4-2 and TRBJ2-5; TRBD1 aligns across 7 bases. CDR1 is LGHNA and CDR2 is YNFKEQ in the germline V gene. The CDR3 contains 15 residues. Trimming cost V 1 base and J 0 bases; bases outside gene matches: 2.

This clonotype has only a few counts. V usage is TRBV20-1 and J usage is TRBJ2-4; D assignment may be TRBD1 or TRBD2 (5 bases each). Trimming pared 5 bases from V and 1 base from J, leaving 9 bases between. The germline V gene has CDR1 DFQATT and CDR2 SNEGSKA (reference sequence). The CDR3 is 13 amino acids. CDR3 nucleotide sequence: TGCAGTGCTTGCAGGGAGGCCAAAAACATTCAGTACTTC. This translates into CSACREAKNIQYF.

The rearrangement links TRBV13 to TRBJ1-2; TRBD1 might be the D (5 bases). Trimming cost V 1 base and J 8 bases, with 14 bases left between them. In germline, CDR1 is PRHDT, CDR2 FYEKMQ (reference sequence). The CDR3 sequence is 14 residues long. The CDR3 DNA sequence: TGTGCCAGCAGCTTAGACCGGGACGTACAAGGCTACACCTTC. This gives the protein CASSLDRDVQGYTF. Supplemented by reference TRBV13 and TRBJ1-2, the full variable domain reads AAGVIQSPRHLIKEKRETATLKCYPIPRHDTVYWYQQGPGQDPQFLISFYEKMQSDKGSIPDRFSAQQFSDYHSELNMSSLELGDSALYFCASSLDRDVQGYTFGSGTRLTVV.

The chain has TRBV27 and TRBJ1-1, with no clear D. The germline V gene encodes CDR1 MNHEY and CDR2 SMNVEV (reference sequence). The V end lost 6 bases, the J end lost 0 bases, and 11 bases lay between the germline ends. This CDR3 is 14 amino acids long. The CDR3: CASRVQGMNTEAFF. CDR3 in DNA: TGTGCCAGCAGGGTACAAGGAATGAACACTGAAGCTTTCTTT.

This clonotype was picked up many times. The chain employs TRBV4-3 and TRBJ2-6, with 9 bases that match TRBD1. The CDR3 covers 20 residues. Germline assignment: CDR1 LGHNA and CDR2 YSLEER. Trimming took 0 bases from V and 3 from J; bases not matched to a gene: 12. CDR3 in amino acids: CASSQEKVTGGVFGANVLTF. CDR3 sequence (DNA): TGCGCCAGCAGCCAAGAAAAGGTCACAGGGGGCGTTTTTGGGGCCAACGTCCTGACTTTC.

In this sample, this clonotype turned up a few times. The gene calls are TRBV4-1 and TRBJ1-3; D gene ambiguous. This CDR3 is 15 amino acids long. Germline V gene sequence: CDR1 MGHRA, CDR2 YSYEKL. V lost 0 bases, J lost 4 bases, and 10 bases lay in between. In nucleotides, the CDR3 is TGCGCCAGCAGCCAAGATTTCGGTTACGGAAACACCATATATTTT. Its protein is CASSQDFGYGNTIYF.

The chain is built from TRBV20-1 and TRBJ2-4, with no clear D. V was clipped by 1 base and J by 1 base, with 11 bases between them. Germline CDR1 is DFQATT and CDR2 is SNEGSKA (reference sequence). CDR3 size: 15 residues. The DNA of the CDR3 is TGCAGTGCTAGAGCGGAAGCATCCGCCAAAAACATTCAGTACTTC. It translates to CSARAEASAKNIQYF.

The rearrangement links TRBV7-2 to TRBJ2-7; TRBD1 matches 8 bases. Germline CDR1 SGHTA, CDR2 FQGNSA. This CDR3 has 15 amino acids. V trimming: 0 bases; J trimming: 4 bases; junction bases outside the gene matches: 5. CDR3 sequence: CASSLAGRGRYEQYF. CDR3 DNA sequence: TGTGCCAGCAGCTTAGCGGGCAGGGGGCGTTACGAGCAGTACTTC.

This chain uses TRBV18 with TRBJ1-6; tentative D call: TRBD1 (5 bases). CDR1 and CDR2 (germline): KGHSH, LQKENI. V was trimmed by 0 bases and J by 9 bases, leaving 9 bases between them. The length of the CDR3 is 14 residues. The CDR3 reads CASSPPSRASPLHF. In DNA form, the CDR3 reads TGTGCCAGCTCACCACCTTCCAGGGCTTCACCCCTCCACTTT.

This clonotype has only a few counts. The chain uses TRBV6-5 and TRBJ1-6, with D unresolved. Trimming removed 2 bases from V and 10 bases from J, with 15 bases in between. This CDR3 comprises 15 residues. From germline, CDR1 is MNHEY and CDR2 SVGAGI. CDR3 nucleotide sequence: TGTGCCAGCAGTTACCGGCGGGTCCTAGGATCACCCCTCCACTTT. It encodes CASSYRRVLGSPLHF.

This clonotype was detected only once. One junction end disagrees with the germline gene, perhaps due to a read error. The chain joins TRBV3-1 to TRBJ2-7, with a tentative D call TRBD2 (6 bases). Germline values: CDR1 LGHDT, CDR2 YNNKEL (reference sequence). The CDR3 is 15 residues long. CDR3 bases: TGTGCCGGCAGCCAAGACGCGGGGAGGTCCTACGAGCAGTACTTC. This translates into CAGSQDAGRSYEQYF.

CDR3 protein: CAIGERPGQGNEKLFF. The CDR3 DNA sequence: TGTGCCATCGGCGAGCGGCCGGGACAGGGGAATGAAAAACTGTTTTTT. V gene TRBV10-3 combines with J gene TRBJ1-4; TRBD1 matches at 10 bases. Germline trimming cut 8 bases from V and 5 bases from J; bases unmatched to any gene: 11. The CDR3 runs 16 residues. Germline assignment: CDR1 ENHRY and CDR2 SYGVKD.

The chain is built from TRBV18 and TRBJ2-1, with D perhaps matching TRBD1 (6 bases). The length of the CDR3 is 15 residues. V lost 3 bases, J lost 6 bases, and 15 bases lay in between. The germline V gene encodes CDR1 KGHSH and CDR2 LQKENI. The CDR3 reads CASSPRDNSLNEQFF. CDR3 in DNA: TGTGCCAGCTCACCCCGGGACAACAGCCTCAATGAGCAGTTCTTC.

This clonotype appeared many times. The chain employs TRBV29-1 and TRBJ2-5, with TRBD1 matching 9 bases. The J segment lost 5 bases and the V segment lost 0 bases, leaving 10 bases of the junction unmatched. Germline values: CDR1 SQVTM, CDR2 ANQGSEA. The CDR3 spans 16 residues. The DNA of the CDR3 is TGCAGCGTTGAAGAGCGTCGGACAGGGGCGGGGGAGACCCAGTACTTC. Its protein product is CSVEERRTGAGETQYF.